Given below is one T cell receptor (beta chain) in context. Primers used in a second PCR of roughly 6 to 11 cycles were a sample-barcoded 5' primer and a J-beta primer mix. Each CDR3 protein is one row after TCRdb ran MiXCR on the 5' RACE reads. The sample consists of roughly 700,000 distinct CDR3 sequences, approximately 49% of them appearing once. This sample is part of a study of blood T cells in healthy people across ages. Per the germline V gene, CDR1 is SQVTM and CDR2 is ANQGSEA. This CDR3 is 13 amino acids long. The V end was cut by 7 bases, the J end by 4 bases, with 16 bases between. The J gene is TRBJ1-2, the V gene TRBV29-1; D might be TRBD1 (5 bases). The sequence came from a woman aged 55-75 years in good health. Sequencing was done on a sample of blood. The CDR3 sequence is CSGGTNPSYGYTF. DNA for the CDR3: TGCAGCGGCGGGACGAACCCAAGCTATGGCTACACCTTC.